Listed here are 20 T cell receptor beta chains from one sample, sequenced in a study of blood T cell repertoires in COVID-19. Profiling relied on immunoSEQ multiplex PCR, and the TCRdb table lists in-frame clones only, not all of them. The sample has 60,000 or so clones; about nine tenths are singletons. The sequenced material came from peripheral blood. These receptors were obtained from a man between 60 and 70 years old with acute or convalescent COVID-19.

This clone is a singleton in its sample. This chain connects TRBV6-6 to TRBJ2-1, with TRBD2 matching 12 bases. The CDR3 length is 18 residues. With 5 bases clipped from V and 0 bases from J, the junction kept 8 bases outside the gene matches. Germline CDR1 is MNHNY and CDR2 is SVGAGI (reference sequence). Here the CDR3 reads CASSPLLAGGLSYNEQFF. The CDR3 DNA is TGTGCCAGCAGTCCCCTTCTAGCGGGGGGGCTCTCCTACAATGAGCAGTTCTTC.

The V gene is TRBV9, the J gene TRBJ1-6; D perhaps matches TRBD1 (6 bases). CDR3 size: 14 residues. Germline CDR1 and CDR2: SGDLS and YYNGEE. Trimming took 0 bases from V and 9 from J, leaving 10 bases between them. CDR3 DNA sequence: TGTGCCAGCAGCGTAGAACAGGGTCGTTCACCCCTCCACTTT. Translated: CASSVEQGRSPLHF.

The gene calls are TRBV27 and TRBJ2-7, with 8 bases aligning to TRBD1. Germline CDR1 is MNHEY and CDR2 is SMNVEV (reference sequence). V shed 3 bases and J 2 bases; nucleotides not matched to a gene: 12. The CDR3 loop spans 17 amino acids. The CDR3 sequence: CASSLGTGFQGAYEQYF. As DNA, the CDR3 is TGTGCCAGCAGTTTGGGGACAGGCTTCCAGGGGGCCTACGAGCAGTACTTC.

This chain uses TRBV4-1 with TRBJ2-1; TRBD2 aligns across 12 bases. Trimming at V came to 4 bases and at J to 8 bases, leaving 12 bases not matched to a gene. Per the germline V gene, CDR1 is MGHRA and CDR2 is YSYEKL. This CDR3 is 17 amino acids long. CDR3 loop: CASSRLAGASAGYEQFF. CDR3 DNA: TGCGCCAGCAGCCGACTAGCGGGGGCCTCAGCGGGGTATGAGCAGTTCTTC.

The gene calls are TRBV7-7 and TRBJ2-5; 8 nucleotides agree with TRBD1. J lost 0 bases, V lost 2 bases, and 2 bases had no gene match. The CDR3 is made up of 15 amino acids. The germline CDR1 and CDR2 sequences are SSHAT and FNYEAQ (reference sequence). DNA for the CDR3: TGTGCCAGCAGCTTACTGACAGGGGACCAAGAGACCCAGTACTTC. It codes for CASSLLTGDQETQYF.

The chain uses TRBV10-3 and TRBJ1-1, with a weak D call TRBD1 (6 bases). CDR3 length: 15 residues. Germline V lookup: CDR1 ENHRY, CDR2 SYGVKD. V lost 4 bases and J 0 bases, leaving 12 bases between the germline ends. CDR3 loop: CAISGGQPVNTEAFF. Here the CDR3 DNA reads TGTGCCATCAGTGGAGGACAGCCGGTGAACACTGAAGCTTTCTTT.

This clone was recorded once. The chain couples TRBV10-1 to TRBJ1-2, with a weak D call TRBD1 (6 bases). This CDR3 is built from 12 residues. The V and J ends lost 6 bases and 4 bases respectively, with 9 bases between them. The germline CDR1 and CDR2 sequences are WNHNN and SYGVQD (reference sequence). The CDR3 sequence is CASRGQVYGYTF. CDR3 DNA sequence: TGCGCCAGCAGGGGACAAGTCTATGGCTACACCTTC.

This chain connects TRBV5-4 to TRBJ1-2, with D hard to call. This CDR3 contains 13 residues. Trimming removed 0 bases from V and 4 bases from J, with 7 bases in between. In germline, CDR1 is SGHNT, CDR2 YYREEE (reference sequence). The CDR3 DNA reads TGTGCCAGCAGCTTGGTTGGAGGCTATGGCTACACCTTC. Translated, it gives CASSLVGGYGYTF.

CDR3 sequence: CASTRGAGNTIYF. The CDR3 region has the DNA TGTGCCAGCACGCGGGGGGCGGGAAACACCATATATTTT. The chain couples TRBV6-5 to TRBJ1-3; the D gene is possibly TRBD1 (6 bases). Trimming took off 7 bases at V and 4 bases at J, with 11 bases between the two ends. Germline V CDR1 and CDR2: MNHEY, SVGAGI. The CDR3 contains 13 residues.

The rearrangement uses TRBV29-1 and TRBJ1-3; 8 bases fit TRBD1. Trimming took 5 bases from V and 12 from J; bases not matched to a gene: 6. CDR3 length: 11 amino acids. The V gene's germline CDR1 is SQVTM and CDR2 ANQGSEA. The CDR3 spells CSVPTGDGIYF. CDR3 nucleotide sequence: TGCAGCGTTCCGACAGGGGATGGCATATATTTT.

The chain has TRBV27 and TRBJ1-4, with 7 bases identical to TRBD1. Germline V gene sequence: CDR1 MNHEY, CDR2 SMNVEV (reference sequence). After removal of 8 bases from V and 8 bases from J, the junction contained 11 bases not matched to a gene. CDR3 length: 14 residues. The CDR3 spells CASSRGGNLEKLFF. DNA for the CDR3: TGTGCCAGCTCCCGAGGGGGCAATTTAGAAAAACTGTTTTTT.

The chain couples TRBV19 to TRBJ1-4, with a weak D call TRBD1 (5 bases). Germline CDR1 reads LNHDA; CDR2 reads SQIVND (reference sequence). Trimming shortened V by 1 base and J by 12 bases, and 12 bases separated the two germline ends. This CDR3 region has 13 residues. CDR3 nucleotide sequence: TGTGCCAGTAGTATAGGTTGGGGCAGAGAACTGTTTTTT. Translating it yields CASSIGWGRELFF.

The chain couples TRBV20-1 to TRBJ1-4, with D uncertain. The CDR3 spans 10 residues. V dropped 8 bases and J dropped 13 bases, with 14 bases sitting between them. In germline, CDR1 is DFQATT, CDR2 SNEGSKA (reference sequence). The CDR3 reads CSRAGLSLFF. The CDR3 DNA reads TGCAGTAGGGCGGGTTTGTCACTGTTTTTT.

With respect to this clone: One junction end disagrees with the germline gene, perhaps due to a read error. The rearrangement uses TRBV10-2 and TRBJ1-5, with 7 bases matching TRBD1. CDR1 and CDR2 (germline): WSHSY, SAAADI. The CDR3 covers 15 residues. CDR3 nucleotide sequence: TGCGCCAGCCGTGAGACAGGGTATAGCAATCAGCCCCAGCATTTT. Its translation is CASRETGYSNQPQHF.

The chain links TRBV3-1 (or the pseudogene TRBV3-2) to TRBJ2-2; D perhaps matches TRBD1 (5 bases). V lost 4 bases and J lost 8, with 8 bases in between. Germline loops: CDR1 LGHDT, CDR2 YNNKEL (reference sequence). The CDR3 covers 12 residues. CDR3 sequence (DNA): TGTGCCAGCAGCCGCCAGGGAGGGGAGCTGTTTTTT. It yields the protein CASSRQGGELFF.

The rearrangement uses TRBV7-6 and TRBJ2-1; unclear D gene. This CDR3 is built from 12 residues. Germline-derived CDR1 and CDR2 are SGHVS and FNYEAQ. Trimming removed 1 base from V and 9 bases from J, with 7 bases in between. The CDR3 here is CASSLGQFEQFF. In DNA form, the CDR3 reads TGTGCCAGCAGCTTAGGACAATTTGAGCAGTTCTTC.

The J gene is TRBJ2-7, the V gene TRBV25-1, with 15 bases fitting TRBD2. V lost 7 bases to trimming and J lost 4 bases; unmatched junction nucleotides: 14. The CDR3 covers 18 residues. CDR1 MGHDK and CDR2 SYGVNS come from the germline V gene. The CDR3 DNA follows: TGTGCCAGCATCCCGCGGACTAGCGGGGGGGATGTTTATTACGAGCAGTACTTC. The encoded protein is CASIPRTSGGDVYYEQYF.

This clone is medium-sized. The rearrangement joins TRBV4-1 to TRBJ2-1; TRBD2 aligns across 8 bases. CDR1 and CDR2 (germline): MGHRA, YSYEKL. This CDR3 has 17 residues. J was trimmed by 4 bases and V by 6 bases; bases with no gene match: 14. The CDR3 here is CASSGPPAGGVYNEQFF. CDR3 coding DNA: TGCGCCAGCAGTGGCCCCCCGGCGGGGGGTGTGTACAATGAGCAGTTCTTC.

This chain connects TRBV7-9 to TRBJ2-1, with 8 bases that match TRBD1. J gave up 9 bases and V 5 bases, and 9 bases lay outside the gene matches. This CDR3 is built from 14 residues. Germline CDR1 and CDR2: SEHNR and FQNEAQ (reference sequence). In nucleotides, the CDR3 is TGTGCCAGCAGCCAGACAGGGGATTGGAGTGAGCAGTTCTTC. Protein: CASSQTGDWSEQFF. Complete variable domain (other parts from reference TRBV7-9 and TRBJ2-1): DTGVSQNPRHKITKRGQNVTFRCDPISEHNRLYWYRQTLGQGPEFLTYFQNEAQLEKSRLLSDRFSAERPKGSFSTLEIQRTEQGDSAMYLCASSQTGDWSEQFFGPGTRLTVL.

The J gene is TRBJ2-1, the V gene TRBV30, with 8 bases matching TRBD1. The CDR3 length is 13 residues. The germline CDR1 and CDR2 sequences are GTSNPN and SVGIG (reference sequence). The junction had 3 bases not matched to a gene; V was cut back by 4 bases and J by 4 bases. The CDR3 DNA is TGTGCCTGGATGCAGGGGGCATACAATGAGCAGTTCTTC. It codes for CAWMQGAYNEQFF.